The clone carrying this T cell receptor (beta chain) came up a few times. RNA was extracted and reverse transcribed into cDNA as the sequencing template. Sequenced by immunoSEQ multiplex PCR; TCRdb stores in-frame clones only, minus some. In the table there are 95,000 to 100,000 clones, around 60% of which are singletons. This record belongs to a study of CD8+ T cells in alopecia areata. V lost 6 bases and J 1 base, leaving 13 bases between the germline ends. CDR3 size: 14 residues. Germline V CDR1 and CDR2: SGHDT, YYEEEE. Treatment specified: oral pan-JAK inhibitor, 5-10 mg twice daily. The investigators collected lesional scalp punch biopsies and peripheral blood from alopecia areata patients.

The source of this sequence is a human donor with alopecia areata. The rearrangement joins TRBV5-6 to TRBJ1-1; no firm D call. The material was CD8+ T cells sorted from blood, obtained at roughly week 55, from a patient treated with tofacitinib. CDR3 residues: CASMSQLRNTEAFF. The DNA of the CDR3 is TGTGCCAGCATGTCCCAGCTTAGGAACACTGAAGCTTTCTTT.